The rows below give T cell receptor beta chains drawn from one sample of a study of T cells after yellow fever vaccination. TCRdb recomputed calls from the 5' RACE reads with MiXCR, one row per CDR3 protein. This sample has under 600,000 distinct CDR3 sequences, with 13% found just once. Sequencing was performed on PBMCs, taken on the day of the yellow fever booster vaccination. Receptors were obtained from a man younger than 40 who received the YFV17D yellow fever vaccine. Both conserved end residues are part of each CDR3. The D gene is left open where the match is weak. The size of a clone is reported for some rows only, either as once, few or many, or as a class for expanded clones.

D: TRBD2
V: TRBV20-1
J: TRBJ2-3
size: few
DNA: TGCAGTGCTAGAGACCCCCGGGCGGGAGGTCCGACAGATACGCAGTATTTT
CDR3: CSARDPRAGGPTDTQYF

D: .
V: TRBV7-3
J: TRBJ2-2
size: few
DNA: TGTGCCAGCAGCTTACGTATGGGTCTAAACAACCTTGGCTTATACACCGGGGAGCTGTTTTTT
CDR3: CASSLRMGLNNLGLYTGELFF

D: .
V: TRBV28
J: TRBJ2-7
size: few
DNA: TGTGCCAGCAAGCAGGGGGGCTCCTACGAGCAGTACTTC
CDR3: CASKQGGSYEQYF

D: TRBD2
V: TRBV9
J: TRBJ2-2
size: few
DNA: TGTGCCAGCAGCGTAGGTTTCCCGACTAGCGGGAGGCCCCACGGGGAGCTGTTTTTT
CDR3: CASSVGFPTSGRPHGELFF

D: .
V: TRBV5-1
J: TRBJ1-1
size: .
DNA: TGCGCCAGCACCCTGGGGGGGCAGATGAACACTGAAGCTTTCTTT
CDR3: CASTLGGQMNTEAFF

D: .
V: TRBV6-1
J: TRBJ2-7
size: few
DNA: TGTGCCAGCAGTGAAGTGTACCATACCTACGAGCAGTACTTC
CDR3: CASSEVYHTYEQYF

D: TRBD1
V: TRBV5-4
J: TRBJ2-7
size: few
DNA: TGTGCCAGCAGCTTGAAAGGGGGCAAGGTCTACGAGCAGTACTTC
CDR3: CASSLKGGKVYEQYF

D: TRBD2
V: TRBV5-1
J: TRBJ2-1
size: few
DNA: TGCGCCAGTGCGTATAGCGGGAGGGAGGGTGAGCAGTTCTTC
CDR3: CASAYSGREGEQFF

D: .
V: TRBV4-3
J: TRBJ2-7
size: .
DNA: TGCGCCAGCAGCCAAGATGGACCGGGGGGCGGACGAACCGCGCAGTACTTC
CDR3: CASSQDGPGGGRTAQYF

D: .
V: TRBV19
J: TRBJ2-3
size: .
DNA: TGTGCCAGTAGGTCAGGGGTCCTCACAGATACGCAGTATTTT
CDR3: CASRSGVLTDTQYF

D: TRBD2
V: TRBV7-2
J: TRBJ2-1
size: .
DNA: TGTGCCAGCAGTCCCGAGAGCGGGAGAGGAAATGAGCAGTTCTTC
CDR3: CASSPESGRGNEQFF

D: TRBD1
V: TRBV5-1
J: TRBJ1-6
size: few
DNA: TGCGCCAGCAGTCGGGACAGGAGCTCCTATAATTCACCCCTCCACTTT
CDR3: CASSRDRSSYNSPLHF

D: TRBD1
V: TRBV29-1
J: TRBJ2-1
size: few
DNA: TGCAGCGTTGCTGACAGGGGTATGTATGAGCAGTTCTTC
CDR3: CSVADRGMYEQFF

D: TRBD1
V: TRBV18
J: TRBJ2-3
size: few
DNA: TGTGCCAGCTCAACGAGACAGGGGGGCATCACAGATACGCAGTATTTT
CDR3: CASSTRQGGITDTQYF

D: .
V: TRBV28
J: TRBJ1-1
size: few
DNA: TGTGCCAGCAGTTTGTCGGGGGGGGTCAAAGTTTTCTTT
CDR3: CASSLSGGVKVFF

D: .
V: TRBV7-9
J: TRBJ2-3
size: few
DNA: TGTGCCAGCAGCGGACGACAGGGAGGCGGCACAGATACGCAGTATTTT
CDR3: CASSGRQGGGTDTQYF

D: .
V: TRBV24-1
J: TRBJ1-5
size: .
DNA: TGTGCCACCAGTGGTACAGACAATCAGCCCCAGCATTTT
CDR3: CATSGTDNQPQHF

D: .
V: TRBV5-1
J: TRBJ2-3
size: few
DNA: TGCGCCAGCAGCTTACCGGGACCCAAAGACACAGATACGCAGTATTTT
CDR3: CASSLPGPKDTDTQYF

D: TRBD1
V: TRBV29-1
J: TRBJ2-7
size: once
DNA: TGCAGCGTTGGGGGGACAGCCCCGTACGGGAATTACGAGCAGTACTTC
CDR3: CSVGGTAPYGNYEQYF

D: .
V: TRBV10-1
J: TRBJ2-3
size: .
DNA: TGCGCCAGCAGTGATAACAACCCAGATACGCAGTATTTT
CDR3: CASSDNNPDTQYF

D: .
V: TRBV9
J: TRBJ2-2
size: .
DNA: TGTGCCAGCAGCGGCAATCTCCTTAGAGGCACCGGGGAGCTGTTTTTT
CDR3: CASSGNLLRGTGELFF

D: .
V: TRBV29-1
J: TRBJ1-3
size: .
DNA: TGCAGCGTTGAAGACCCCGGGACCGCCTATTTT
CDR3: CSVEDPGTAYF

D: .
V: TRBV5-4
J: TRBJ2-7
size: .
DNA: TGTGCCAGCAGCTTGGCCAATGGGTTTGGCGAGCAGTACTTC
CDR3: CASSLANGFGEQYF

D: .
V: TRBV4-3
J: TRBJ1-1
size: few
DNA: TGCGCCAGCAGCCAAGATAGGGTGGTAACTGAAGCTTTCTTT
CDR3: CASSQDRVVTEAFF

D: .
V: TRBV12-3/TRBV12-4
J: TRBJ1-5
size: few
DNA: TGTGCCAGCAGTTTCTGGCAGGGTGGCAATCAGCCCCAGCATTTT
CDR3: CASSFWQGGNQPQHF

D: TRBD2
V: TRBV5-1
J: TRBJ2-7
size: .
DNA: TGCGCCAGCAGCCCGCTTGGCGGGAGTAACAACGAGCAGTACTTC
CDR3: CASSPLGGSNNEQYF

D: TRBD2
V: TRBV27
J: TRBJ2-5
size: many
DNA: TGTGCCAGCAGCTTAGGACTAGCGGGAGTGGAGACCCAGTACTTC
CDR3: CASSLGLAGVETQYF

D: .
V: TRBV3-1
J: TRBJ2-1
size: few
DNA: TGTGCCAGCAGCTCCCTAAGCAATGAGCAGTTCTTC
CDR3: CASSSLSNEQFF

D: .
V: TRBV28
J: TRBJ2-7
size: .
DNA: TGTGCCACCTGGGGGGACTCCTACGAGCAGTACTTC
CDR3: CATWGDSYEQYF

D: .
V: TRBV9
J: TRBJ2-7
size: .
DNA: TGTGCCAGCAGCGTAGGGGGGAACTACGAGCAGTACTTC
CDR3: CASSVGGNYEQYF

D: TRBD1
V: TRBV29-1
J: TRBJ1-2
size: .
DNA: TGCAGCGTTGCCTCCGGACAGGGAAGTTATGGCTACACCTTC
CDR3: CSVASGQGSYGYTF

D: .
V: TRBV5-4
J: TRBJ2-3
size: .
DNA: TGTGCCAGCAGCTCATCGGCCCGGGACACAGATACGCAGTATTTT
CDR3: CASSSSARDTDTQYF

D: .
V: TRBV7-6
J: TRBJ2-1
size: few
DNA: TGTGCCAGCACGGGCCCCGGGATGGTCTACAATGAGCAGTTCTTC
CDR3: CASTGPGMVYNEQFF

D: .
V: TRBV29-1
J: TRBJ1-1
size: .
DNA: TGCAGCGTTGAAGATCCCCCAGGTAGTGAAGCTTTCTTT
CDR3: CSVEDPPGSEAFF

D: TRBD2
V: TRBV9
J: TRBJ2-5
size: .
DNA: TGTGCCAGCAGCACAACGACTAGCGGGAGGACCCAGTACTTC
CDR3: CASSTTTSGRTQYF

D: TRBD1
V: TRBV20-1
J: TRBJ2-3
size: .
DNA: TGCAGTGCAAGGACAGGGCGCACAGATACGCAGTATTTT
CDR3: CSARTGRTDTQYF

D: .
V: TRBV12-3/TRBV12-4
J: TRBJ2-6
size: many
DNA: TGTGCCAGCGACGGTTGGGGGGAAAGCTCTGGGGCCAACGTCCTGACTTTC
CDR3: CASDGWGESSGANVLTF

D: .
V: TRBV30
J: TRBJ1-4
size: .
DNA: TGTGCCTGGAGGGGGAATGAAAAACTGTTTTTT
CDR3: CAWRGNEKLFF

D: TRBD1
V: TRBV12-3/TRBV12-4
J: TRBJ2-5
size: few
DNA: TGTGCCAGCAGTTTCTGGGACAGGGGTTCGGCCCAGTACTTC
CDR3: CASSFWDRGSAQYF

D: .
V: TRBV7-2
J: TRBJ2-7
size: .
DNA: TGTGCCAGCAGCCCCAGCAGGGTGAGCTCCGAGCAGTACTTC
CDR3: CASSPSRVSSEQYF

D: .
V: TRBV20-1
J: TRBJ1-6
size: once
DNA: TGCAGTGCTGGTCGACAGTATTCACCCCTCCACTTT
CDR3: CSAGRQYSPLHF

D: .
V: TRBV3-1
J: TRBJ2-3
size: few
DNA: TGTGCCAGCAGCTCCGGCGGAGGGCCTTCAGATACGCAGTATTTT
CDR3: CASSSGGGPSDTQYF

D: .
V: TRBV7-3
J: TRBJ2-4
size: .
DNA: TGTGCCAGCAGCTTAATAGGAGCAGCGGCAGGAGGGGACATTCAGTACTTC
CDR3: CASSLIGAAAGGDIQYF

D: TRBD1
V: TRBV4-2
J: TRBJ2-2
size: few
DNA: TGTGCCAGCAGCCAAGCCGGGACAGGGAACACCGGGGAGCTGTTTTTT
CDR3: CASSQAGTGNTGELFF

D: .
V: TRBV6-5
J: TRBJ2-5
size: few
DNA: TGTGCCAGCAGTTACTCGTCAGGGCAAGAGACCCAGTACTTC
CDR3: CASSYSSGQETQYF

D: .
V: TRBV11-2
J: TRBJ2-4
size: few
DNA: TGTGCCAGCAGCTTCTACAGGGCGGCAAACATTCAGTACTTC
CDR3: CASSFYRAANIQYF

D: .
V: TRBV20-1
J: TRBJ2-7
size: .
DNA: TGCAGTGGCCAGCTCCACTACGAGCAGTACTTC
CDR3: CSGQLHYEQYF

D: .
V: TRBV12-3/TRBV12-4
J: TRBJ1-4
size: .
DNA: TGTGCCAGCAGTCATAATGAAAAACTGTTTTTT
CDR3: CASSHNEKLFF

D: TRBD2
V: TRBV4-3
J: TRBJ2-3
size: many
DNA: TGCGCCAGCAGCCAGGATTCTTTCGGGAGGGGAGATACGCAGTATTTT
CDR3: CASSQDSFGRGDTQYF

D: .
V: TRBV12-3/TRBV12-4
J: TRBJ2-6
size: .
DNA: TGTGCCAGCAGTTTAGGGGTGAACACTGGGGCCAACGTCCTGACTTTC
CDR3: CASSLGVNTGANVLTF

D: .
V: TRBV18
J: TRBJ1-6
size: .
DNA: TGTGCCAGCTCACCCCGGGACACGAATTCGGGTTCACCCCTCCACTTT
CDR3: CASSPRDTNSGSPLHF

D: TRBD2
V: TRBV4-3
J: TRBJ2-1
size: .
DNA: TGCGCCAGCAGTCAAGCCAGCGGGAGGGCCATTGAGCAGTTCTTC
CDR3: CASSQASGRAIEQFF

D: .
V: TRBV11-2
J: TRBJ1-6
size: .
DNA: TGTGCCAGCAGCTTAGATGTGGTTGCGTCCTATAATTCACCCCTCCACTTT
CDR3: CASSLDVVASYNSPLHF